A single sample is the source of the 10 T cell receptor beta chains below, sequenced in a study of blood T cell repertoires in COVID-19. Only in-frame clones appear in the TCRdb table, and some are missing; sequencing was by immunoSEQ multiplex PCR. The sample records about 76,000 clones, around 86% being singletons. The source material was peripheral blood. The receptors were sampled from a human donor in a cohort sampled during active COVID-19.

This clone was seen once. The chain couples TRBV7-2 to TRBJ2-7; TRBD2 might be the D (6 bases). Trimming shortened V by 6 bases and J by 1 base, and 16 bases separated the two germline ends. CDR3 length: 15 residues. Germline lookup yields CDR1 SGHTA and CDR2 FQGNSA. DNA for the CDR3: TGTGCCAGCAGTCGAATAGCGGCCTTATCCTACGAGCAGTACTTC. Its protein product is CASSRIAALSYEQYF.

The chain is built from TRBV28 and TRBJ2-7; 10 positions agree with TRBD1. The CDR3 totals 14 residues. In germline, CDR1 is MDHEN, CDR2 SYDVKM. The ends lost 5 bases at V and 3 bases at J; junction bases unmatched: 4. The CDR3 DNA reads as TGTGCCAGCAGTCCTAGGACAGGGGGCTACGAGCAGTACTTC. Translated, it gives CASSPRTGGYEQYF.

Only a few counts were recorded for this clone. This chain uses TRBV6-2 or TRBV6-3 with TRBJ1-5, with D possibly matching TRBD1 (6 bases). This CDR3 is built from 16 residues. From germline, CDR1 is MNHEY and CDR2 SVGEGT. The ends were cut back, 0 bases at V and 2 bases at J, with 11 bases in the middle. The CDR3 protein is CASSYSSRGGNQPQHF. The CDR3 DNA follows: TGTGCCAGCAGTTACTCGAGCAGGGGAGGCAATCAGCCCCAGCATTTT.

The rearrangement links TRBV5-8 to TRBJ2-2; D is possibly TRBD1 (5 bases). The CDR3 extends over 15 amino acids. CDR1 is SGHTS, CDR2 YDEGEE, per germline. Trimming took off 1 base at V and 6 bases at J, with 13 bases between the two ends. The CDR3 DNA is TGTGCCAGCAGCTTGCTAGGGGATCACGCCGGGGAGCTGTTTTTT. Residues: CASSLLGDHAGELFF.

V usage is TRBV5-6 and J usage is TRBJ2-1; 8 bases map to TRBD1. The CDR3 is 14 amino acids. The germline V gene has CDR1 SGHDT and CDR2 YYEEEE. The V segment lost 0 bases and the J segment 8 bases; nucleotides outside the gene matches: 4. The CDR3 loop is CASSLADRDYEQFF. DNA for the CDR3: TGTGCCAGCAGCTTGGCGGACAGGGATTATGAGCAGTTCTTC.

J is TRBJ2-1 and V is TRBV7-9, with no clear D. From germline, CDR1 is SEHNR and CDR2 FQNEAQ (reference sequence). The CDR3 has 13 amino acids. V was cut by 0 bases and J by 9 bases, with 9 bases left in between. The CDR3 reads CASSLAMTGEQFF. In nucleotides, the CDR3 is TGTGCCAGCAGCTTAGCGATGACGGGTGAGCAGTTCTTC. Filled out from reference TRBV7-9 and TRBJ2-1, the complete variable domain reads DTGVSQNPRHKITKRGQNVTFRCDPISEHNRLYWYRQTLGQGPEFLTYFQNEAQLEKSRLLSDRFSAERPKGSFSTLEIQRTEQGDSAMYLCASSLAMTGEQFFGPGTRLTVL.

V usage is TRBV5-5 and J usage is TRBJ2-7; 12 bases agree with TRBD1. This CDR3 region has 14 residues. Germline assignment: CDR1 SGHKS and CDR2 YYEKEE (reference sequence). V shed 4 bases and J 5 bases; nucleotides not matched to a gene: 4. CDR3 sequence: CASSRDRGRHEQYF. The CDR3 nucleotides read TGTGCCAGCAGCCGGGACAGGGGGCGACACGAGCAGTACTTC.

The chain employs TRBV19 and TRBJ2-7; the D gene is possibly TRBD1 (6 bases). Germline V gene data show CDR1 as LNHDA and CDR2 as SQIVND (reference sequence). V dropped 5 bases and J dropped 6 bases, with 14 bases sitting between them. The CDR3 runs to 13 residues. The CDR3 protein is CASSPHRVGEQYF. CDR3 bases: TGTGCCAGTAGTCCACACAGGGTCGGCGAGCAGTACTTC.

The chain couples TRBV11-2 to TRBJ2-6, with D possibly matching TRBD1 (5 bases). The CDR3 runs to 17 residues. V was shortened by 0 bases and J by 0 bases, with 9 bases between the two germline ends. Per germline, CDR1 SGHAT and CDR2 FQNNGV. The CDR3 spells CASSLDVQGSGANVLTF. The CDR3 nucleotides read TGTGCCAGCAGCTTAGATGTGCAGGGCTCTGGGGCCAACGTCCTGACTTTC.

The CDR3 sequence: CASSFGRSTQYF. Here the CDR3 DNA reads TGTGCCAGCAGCTTCGGTAGATCTACGCAGTATTTT. This rearrangement joins TRBV5-4 to TRBJ2-3; no definite D call. Trimming took 2 bases from V and 8 from J, leaving 9 bases between them. The CDR3 is 12 residues long. The germline gives CDR1 SGHNT, CDR2 YYREEE (reference sequence). Filled out from reference TRBV5-4 and TRBJ2-3, the complete variable domain reads ETGVTQSPTHLIKTRGQQVTLRCSSQSGHNTVSWYQQALGQGPQFIFQYYREEENGRGNFPPRFSGLQFPNYSSELNVNALELDDSALYLCASSFGRSTQYFGPGTRLTVL.